A single sample gave rise to the 14 T cell receptor beta chains below, sequenced in a study of shared clonotypes between healthy human individuals. Repertoires were generated with immunoSEQ multiplex PCR, while TCRdb's copy carries only in-frame clones and drops some. The table shows roughly 2 million clones, with 95% occurring only once. Sequencing was performed on naive CD4+ T cells sorted from blood. The subset was: CD45RA+ positively selected. The receptor set was obtained from a young man in good health.

This chain uses TRBV9 with TRBJ2-2; D unclear. V gave up 0 bases and J gave up 0 bases, with 9 bases separating them. Germline V gene data show CDR1 as SGDLS and CDR2 as YYNGEE. CDR3 length: 16 residues. CDR3 sequence: CASSVARVPNTGELFF. In DNA, the CDR3 is TGTGCCAGCAGCGTAGCCCGGGTCCCGAACACCGGGGAGCTGTTTTTT.

V usage is TRBV6-5 and J usage is TRBJ1-5; maybe TRBD1 (6 bases). There are 14 residues in the CDR3. Per germline, CDR1 MNHEY and CDR2 SVGAGI. Deletions cut 6 bases from V and 4 bases from J, with 13 bases between. The CDR3 sequence: CASSPGQRNQPQHF. CDR3 coding DNA: TGTGCCAGCAGCCCCGGACAGAGGAATCAGCCCCAGCATTTT.

This chain connects TRBV7-9 to TRBJ2-2; either TRBD1 or TRBD2 may fit D (6 bases each). The V and J ends lost 2 bases and 0 bases respectively, with 16 bases between them. CDR3 length: 18 residues. CDR1 SEHNR and CDR2 FQNEAQ come from the germline V gene (reference sequence). The DNA of the CDR3 is TGTGCCAGCAGCTTAAATAGGGGGGCTGGCACGAACACCGGGGAGCTGTTTTTT. Encoded protein: CASSLNRGAGTNTGELFF.

The V gene is TRBV9, the J gene TRBJ1-3, with a possible D match to TRBD1 (6 bases). Germline V gene data show CDR1 as SGDLS and CDR2 as YYNGEE. The CDR3 totals 14 residues. Trimming left V 4 bases short and J 6 bases short, with 14 bases between. The CDR3 here is CASSLTGPENTIYF. DNA for the CDR3: TGTGCCAGCAGCCTGACAGGACCTGAAAACACCATATATTTT.

The V call is TRBV6-5, the J call TRBJ1-6, with 7 bases identical to TRBD1. The germline gives CDR1 MNHEY, CDR2 SVGAGI. Trimming at V came to 6 bases and at J to 10 bases, leaving 9 bases not matched to a gene. The CDR3 length is 14 residues. CDR3 amino acids: CASSLLTGSSPLHF. CDR3 coding DNA: TGTGCCAGCAGCCTCCTGACAGGGTCATCACCCCTCCACTTT.

This rearrangement joins TRBV27 to TRBJ2-3; D gene unclear. The germline V gene has CDR1 MNHEY and CDR2 SMNVEV (reference sequence). V shed 6 bases and J shed 1 base, with 8 bases lying between them. The CDR3 is made up of 13 amino acids. CDR3 in amino acids: CASRTMGTDTQYF. CDR3 nucleotides: TGTGCCAGCAGGACCATGGGCACAGATACGCAGTATTTT.

As to this clone: Other nucleotide sequences from this sample produce the same CDR3. The genes are TRBV5-6 and TRBJ2-7, with D possibly called TRBD1 or TRBD2 (5 bases each). V was clipped by 0 bases and J by 0 bases, with 13 bases between them. Germline values: CDR1 SGHDT, CDR2 YYEEEE. CDR3 size: 16 residues. The CDR3 DNA sequence: TGTGCCAGCAGCTTGGCCGGGTCGGGGCGCTCCTACGAGCAGTACTTC. It specifies CASSLAGSGRSYEQYF.

Comments on this clone: With a much larger clone just one base away, this may be a read error. This sample includes further DNA sequences coding for the same CDR3. V gene TRBV5-1 combines with J gene TRBJ2-7; D is possibly TRBD1 (6 bases). The CDR3 runs 13 residues. Germline loops: CDR1 SGHRS, CDR2 YFSETQ. The ends were cut back, 2 bases at V and 2 bases at J, with 8 bases in the middle. The CDR3 loop reads CASSFGQTYEQYF. The CDR3 nucleotides read TGCGCCAGCAGCTTCGGACAGACCTACGAGCAGTACTTC. Combining the CDR3 with reference TRBV5-1 and TRBJ2-7 gives the whole variable domain KAGVTQTPRYLIKTRGQQVTLSCSPISGHRSVSWYQQTPGQGLQFLFEYFSETQRNKGNFPGRFSGRQFSNSRSEMNVSTLELGDSALYLCASSFGQTYEQYFGPGTRLTVT.

The chain links TRBV20-1 to TRBJ1-2; D not certain. There are 11 residues in the CDR3. The V end was cut by 3 bases, the J end by 2 bases, with 4 bases between. Germline V gene lookup returns CDR1 DFQATT and CDR2 SNEGSKA (reference sequence). The CDR3 reads CSARWNYGYTF. CDR3 sequence (DNA): TGCAGTGCTAGGTGGAACTATGGCTACACCTTC.

This clone is a singleton in its sample. The J gene is TRBJ2-3, the V gene TRBV5-1; 8 bases map to TRBD2. CDR1 and CDR2 from the germline V gene are SGHRS and YFSETQ. This CDR3 comprises 16 residues. With 3 bases clipped from V and 4 bases from J, the junction kept 10 bases outside the gene matches. The DNA of the CDR3 is TGCGCCAGCAGCTCGCCGGGGGTTAGCGGGGCAGATACGCAGTATTTT. This translates into CASSSPGVSGADTQYF.

The CDR3 coding sequence is TGCGCCAGCAGCCAAGACTGGGGGGCCGCAACTAATGAAAAACTGTTTTTT. Amino acids: CASSQDWGAATNEKLFF. The rearrangement uses TRBV4-3 and TRBJ1-4, with D perhaps TRBD1 (6 bases). The germline V gene encodes CDR1 LGHNA and CDR2 YSLEER. Trimming cost V 0 bases and J 0 bases, with 11 bases left between them. There are 17 residues in the CDR3.

This clone was seen once. V usage is TRBV27 and J usage is TRBJ1-1; D gene unclear. V lost 3 bases and J lost 0, with 14 bases in between. From germline, CDR1 is MNHEY and CDR2 SMNVEV (reference sequence). The CDR3 covers 16 residues. In DNA, the CDR3 is TGTGCCAGCAGTTTCAAAGGCCGCGCTATGAACACTGAAGCTTTCTTT. Residues: CASSFKGRAMNTEAFF.

The chain links TRBV5-1 to TRBJ2-2; D possibly uses TRBD1 or TRBD2 (6 bases each). Trimming pared 6 bases from V and 6 bases from J, leaving 18 bases between. CDR1 and CDR2 from the germline V gene are SGHRS and YFSETQ. The CDR3 is made up of 15 amino acids. The CDR3 DNA sequence: TGCGCCAGCATGGCGGTAGGGGGAGGTTCCGGGGAGCTGTTTTTT. Its translation is CASMAVGGGSGELFF.

The chain combines TRBV5-4 with TRBJ2-3; D ambiguous. Germline CDR1 is SGHNT and CDR2 is YYREEE (reference sequence). Trimming took 0 bases from V and 4 from J, leaving 12 bases between them. The CDR3 length is 15 residues. CDR3 DNA: TGTGCCAGCAGCTTGGAGGACCTCTTGGCAGATACGCAGTATTTT. Translation: CASSLEDLLADTQYF.